This T cell receptor beta chain is drawn from a study of shared clonotypes between healthy human individuals. Study findings and constraints: Among non-shared clonotypes, generation probabilities were lower than among those shared by all four donors. Naive subsets tended to show greater estimated richness than memory subsets.

Profiled with immunoSEQ multiplex PCR; TCRdb holds only in-frame clones, not every one. Altogether fewer than 2.5 million clones are present, 93% being singletons, with the ten largest covering about 0.38%. Negatively enriched CD4+ T cells were divided by CD45RA into naive and memory. A word on this clone: Its cognate antigen is unknown.

The CDR3 loop spans 16 amino acids. Germline CDR1 is LNHDA and CDR2 is SQIVND (reference sequence). V lost 5 bases and J lost 4, with 20 bases in between. The source is a man in his late teens or twenties in good health. Some clones in this sample may be carry-over from other donors' samples. Sequencing used naive CD4+ T cells from PBMCs. Stated subset: CD45RA+ positively selected. The rearrangement links TRBV19 to TRBJ1-1, with D hard to call. The CDR3 nucleotides are TGTGCCAGTAGTTCGCGGGCGCGGGTTGGAGTCACTGAAGCTTTCTTT. It translates to CASSSRARVGVTEAFF.